The 14 T cell receptor beta chains given below trace back to one sample, sequenced in a study of cytomegalovirus exposure and HLA in healthy donors. PCR involved 60 Vbeta and 13 Jbeta primers. Some clones are missing from TCRdb's copy, which holds only in-frame ones; the method was immunoSEQ multiplex PCR. Of 100,000 or so clones in the sample, approximately 89% were seen once. Material: PBMCs. These receptors were obtained from a young man in good health and CMV-seronegative.

The chain employs TRBV4-2 and TRBJ2-2; no clear D gene. The CDR3 extends over 15 amino acids. CDR1 and CDR2 (germline): LGHNA, YNFKEQ. V gave up 1 base and J gave up 5 bases, with 11 bases separating them. The CDR3 here is CASSQVSGNTGELFF. In DNA form, the CDR3 reads TGTGCCAGCAGCCAAGTCTCAGGAAATACCGGGGAGCTGTTTTTT.

The rearrangement joins TRBV2 to TRBJ2-7; 10 nucleotides align to TRBD1. The germline CDR1 and CDR2 sequences are SNHLY and FYNNEI. V shed 4 bases, J shed 2 bases, and the junction held 5 bases outside the gene matches. The CDR3 spans 15 residues. The CDR3 DNA follows: TGTGCCAGCAGTGGAGGAGACAGGGGGCCCTACGAGCAGTACTTC. Translation: CASSGGDRGPYEQYF.

V usage is TRBV7-2 and J usage is TRBJ1-2; no reliable D call. Germline V gene data show CDR1 as SGHTA and CDR2 as FQGNSA. The CDR3 spans 12 residues. The ends were cut back, 7 bases at V and 6 bases at J, with 12 bases in the middle. CDR3 region: CASNLPNDGYTF. The DNA of the CDR3 is TGTGCCAGCAACCTACCAAACGATGGCTACACCTTC.

The genes are TRBV14 and TRBJ2-4; no definite D call. This CDR3 has 14 amino acids. Germline CDR1 and CDR2: SGHDN and FVKESK. V was shortened by 4 bases and J by 3 bases, with 10 bases between the two germline ends. CDR3 sequence reads: CASSPIGGKNIQYF. The CDR3, as DNA: TGTGCCAGCAGCCCTATCGGTGGCAAAAACATTCAGTACTTC.

In nucleotides, the CDR3 is TGCGCCAGCAGCAGAAGACGGGGAGGGGATCAGCCCCAGCATTTT. This encodes CASSRRRGGDQPQHF. The chain couples TRBV10-1 to TRBJ1-5; D is perhaps TRBD1 (5 bases). There are 15 residues in the CDR3. The V and J ends lost 6 bases and 5 bases respectively, with 17 bases between them. Germline lookup yields CDR1 WNHNN and CDR2 SYGVQD (reference sequence).

This chain uses TRBV28 with TRBJ2-2; D is unresolved. Trimming stripped 5 bases from V and 3 bases from J, with 16 bases between. The CDR3 consists of 16 residues. Germline lookup yields CDR1 MDHEN and CDR2 SYDVKM. DNA of the CDR3: TGTGCCAGCAGTACAATCAGGCGATCGGACACCGGGGAGCTGTTTTTT. Amino acids: CASSTIRRSDTGELFF.

This chain uses TRBV7-6 with TRBJ1-2; D not certain. This CDR3 spans 14 amino acids. V lost 5 bases and J lost 2, with 12 bases in between. The germline V gene encodes CDR1 SGHVS and CDR2 FNYEAQ. CDR3 nucleotides: TGTGCCAGCAGCCCACCCGGGGAAAACTATGGCTACACCTTC. Its protein product is CASSPPGENYGYTF.

The V gene is TRBV15, the J gene TRBJ1-1; D is uncertain. The CDR3 covers 13 residues. Trimming shortened V by 6 bases and J by 0 bases, and 8 bases separated the two germline ends. From germline, CDR1 is LNHNV and CDR2 YYDKDF (reference sequence). CDR3 nucleotide sequence: TGTGCCACCAGATGGCTTTTGAACACTGAAGCTTTCTTT. Its translation: CATRWLLNTEAFF. The complete variable domain, with remaining parts taken from reference TRBV15 and TRBJ1-1, reads DAMVIQNPRYQVTQFGKPVTLSCSQTLNHNVMYWYQQKSSQAPKLLFHYYDKDFNNEADTPDNFQSRRPNTSFCFLDIRSPGLGDTAMYLCATRWLLNTEAFFGQGTRLTVV.

The chain joins TRBV5-1 to TRBJ2-7; 7 bases match TRBD1. J gave up 3 bases and V 3 bases, and 6 bases lay outside the gene matches. Germline assignment: CDR1 SGHRS and CDR2 YFSETQ. The CDR3 loop spans 14 amino acids. CDR3 coding DNA: TGCGCCAGCAGCTGGACCGGGACAGTCTACGAGCAGTACTTC. Protein sequence: CASSWTGTVYEQYF.

V is TRBV10-3 and J is TRBJ2-1; 7 bases match TRBD2. Germline V gives CDR1 ENHRY, CDR2 SYGVKD. The V segment lost 10 bases and the J segment 5 bases; nucleotides outside the gene matches: 5. The CDR3 is 12 amino acids. The CDR3 loop reads CATQTSDNEQFF. CDR3 in DNA: TGTGCCACCCAAACTAGCGACAATGAGCAGTTCTTC.

This chain uses TRBV9 with TRBJ1-1; 12 bases agree with TRBD1. CDR3 length: 14 residues. After removal of 7 bases from V and 6 bases from J, the junction contained 7 bases not matched to a gene. CDR1 and CDR2 (germline): SGDLS, YYNGEE. CDR3 sequence: CASGGTGGLAEAFF. The CDR3 region has the DNA TGTGCCAGCGGAGGGACAGGGGGCTTGGCTGAAGCTTTCTTT.

V gene TRBV15 combines with J gene TRBJ1-4; D is perhaps TRBD1 (6 bases). Germline V gives CDR1 LNHNV, CDR2 YYDKDF (reference sequence). The CDR3 runs 16 residues. Trimming pared 0 bases from V and 5 bases from J, leaving 13 bases between. Here the CDR3 DNA reads TGTGCCACCAGCAGAGATCGCAGGGGATGGAATGAAAAACTGTTTTTT. It is translated as CATSRDRRGWNEKLFF.

V gene TRBV19 combines with J gene TRBJ1-1, with 7 bases aligning to TRBD1. Trimming took 6 bases from V and 3 from J; bases not matched to a gene: 4. Germline loops: CDR1 LNHDA, CDR2 SQIVND (reference sequence). The CDR3 sequence is 13 residues long. CDR3 DNA sequence: TGTGCCAGTAGGACTACAGGGGACACTGAAGCTTTCTTT. The encoded protein is CASRTTGDTEAFF.

The CDR3 sequence is CATSRDETKFWGPNSPLHF. CDR3 coding DNA: TGTGCCACCAGCAGAGATGAGACCAAGTTTTGGGGCCCCAATTCACCCCTCCACTTT. The rearrangement joins TRBV15 to TRBJ1-6; weak D call: TRBD1 (5 bases). The V end was cut by 0 bases, the J end by 7 bases, with 22 bases between. The CDR3 sequence is 19 residues long. The germline CDR1 and CDR2 sequences are LNHNV and YYDKDF (reference sequence). Supplemented by reference TRBV15 and TRBJ1-6, the full variable domain reads DAMVIQNPRYQVTQFGKPVTLSCSQTLNHNVMYWYQQKSSQAPKLLFHYYDKDFNNEADTPDNFQSRRPNTSFCFLDIRSPGLGDTAMYLCATSRDETKFWGPNSPLHFGNGTRLTVT.